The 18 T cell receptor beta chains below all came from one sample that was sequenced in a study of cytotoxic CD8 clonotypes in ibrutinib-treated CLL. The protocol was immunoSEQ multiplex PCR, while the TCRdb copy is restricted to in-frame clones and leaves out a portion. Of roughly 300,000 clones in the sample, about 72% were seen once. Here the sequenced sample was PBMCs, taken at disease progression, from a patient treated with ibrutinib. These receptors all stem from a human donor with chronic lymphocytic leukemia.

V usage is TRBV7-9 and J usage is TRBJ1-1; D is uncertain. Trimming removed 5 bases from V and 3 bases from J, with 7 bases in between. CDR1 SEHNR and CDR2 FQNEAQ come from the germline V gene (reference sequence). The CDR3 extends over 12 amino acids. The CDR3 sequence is CASSGGYTEAFF. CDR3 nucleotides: TGTGCCAGCAGCGGCGGTTACACTGAAGCTTTCTTT. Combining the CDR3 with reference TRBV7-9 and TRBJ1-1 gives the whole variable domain DTGVSQNPRHKITKRGQNVTFRCDPISEHNRLYWYRQTLGQGPEFLTYFQNEAQLEKSRLLSDRFSAERPKGSFSTLEIQRTEQGDSAMYLCASSGGYTEAFFGQGTRLTVV.

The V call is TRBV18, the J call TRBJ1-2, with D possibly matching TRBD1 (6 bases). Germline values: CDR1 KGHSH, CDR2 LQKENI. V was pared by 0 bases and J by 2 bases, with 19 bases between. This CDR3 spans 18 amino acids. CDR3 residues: CASSPPSPGQKRNYGYTF. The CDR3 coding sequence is TGTGCCAGCTCACCACCATCGCCAGGACAGAAGAGAAACTATGGCTACACCTTC.

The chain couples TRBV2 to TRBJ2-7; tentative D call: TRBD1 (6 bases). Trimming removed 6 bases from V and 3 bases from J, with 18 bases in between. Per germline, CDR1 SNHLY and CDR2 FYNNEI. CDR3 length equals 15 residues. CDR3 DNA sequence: TGTGCCAGCAGCCTGGACAGCGTAGTTTTCTACGAGCAGTACTTC. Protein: CASSLDSVVFYEQYF.

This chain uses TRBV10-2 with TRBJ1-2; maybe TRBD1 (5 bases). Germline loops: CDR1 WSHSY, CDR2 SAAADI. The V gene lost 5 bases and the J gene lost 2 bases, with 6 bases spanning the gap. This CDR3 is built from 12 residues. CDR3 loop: CASSQGNYGYTF. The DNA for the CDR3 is TGCGCCAGCAGTCAGGGCAACTATGGCTACACCTTC.

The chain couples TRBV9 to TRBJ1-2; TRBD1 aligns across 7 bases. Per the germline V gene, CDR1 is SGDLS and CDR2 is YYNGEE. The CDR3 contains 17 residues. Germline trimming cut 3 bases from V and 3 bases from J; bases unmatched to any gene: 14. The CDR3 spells CASSALSYRGAHYGYTF. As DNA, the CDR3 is TGTGCCAGCAGCGCCCTGTCCTACAGGGGCGCTCACTATGGCTACACCTTC.

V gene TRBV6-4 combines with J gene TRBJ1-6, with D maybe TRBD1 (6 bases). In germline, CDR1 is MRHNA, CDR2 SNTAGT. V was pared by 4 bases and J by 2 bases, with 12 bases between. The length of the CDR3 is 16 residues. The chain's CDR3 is CASSVPGVTYNSPLHF. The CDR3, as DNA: TGTGCCAGCAGTGTTCCAGGGGTCACCTATAATTCACCCCTCCACTTT.

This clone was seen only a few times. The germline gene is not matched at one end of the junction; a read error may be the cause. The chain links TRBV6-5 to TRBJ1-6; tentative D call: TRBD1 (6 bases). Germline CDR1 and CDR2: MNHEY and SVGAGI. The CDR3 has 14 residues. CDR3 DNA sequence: TGTGCCACCAGTTGGGGGGCGCTTGGATCACCCCTCCACTTT. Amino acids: CATSWGALGSPLHF.

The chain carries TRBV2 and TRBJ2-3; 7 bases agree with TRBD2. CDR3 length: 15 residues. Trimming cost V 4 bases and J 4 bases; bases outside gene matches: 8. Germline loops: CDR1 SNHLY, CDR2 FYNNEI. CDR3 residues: CASSGPAGVADTQYF. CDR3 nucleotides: TGTGCCAGCAGTGGGCCGGCGGGAGTAGCAGATACGCAGTATTTT. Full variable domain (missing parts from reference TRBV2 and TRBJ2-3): EPEVTQTPSHQVTQMGQEVILRCVPISNHLYFYWYRQILGQKVEFLVSFYNNEISEKSEIFDDQFSVERPDGSNFTLKIRSTKLEDSAMYFCASSGPAGVADTQYFGPGTRLTVL.

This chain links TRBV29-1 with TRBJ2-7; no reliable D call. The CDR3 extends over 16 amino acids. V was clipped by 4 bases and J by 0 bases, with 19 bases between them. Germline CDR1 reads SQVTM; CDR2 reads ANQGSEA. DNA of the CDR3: TGCAGCGTTGCCCGGTTGAGGCAGGAGAGCTCCTACGAGCAGTACTTC. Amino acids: CSVARLRQESSYEQYF.

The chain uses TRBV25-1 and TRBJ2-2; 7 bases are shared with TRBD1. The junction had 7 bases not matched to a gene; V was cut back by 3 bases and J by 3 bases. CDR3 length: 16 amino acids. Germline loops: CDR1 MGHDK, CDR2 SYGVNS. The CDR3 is CASSDARQGDTGELFF. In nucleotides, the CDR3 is TGTGCCAGCAGTGACGCGAGACAGGGTGACACCGGGGAGCTGTTTTTT. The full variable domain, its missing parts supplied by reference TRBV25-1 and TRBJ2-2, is EADIYQTPRYLVIGTGKKITLECSQTMGHDKMYWYQQDPGMELHLIHYSYGVNSTEKGDLSSESTVSRIRTEHFPLTLESARPSHTSQYLCASSDARQGDTGELFFGEGSRLTVL.

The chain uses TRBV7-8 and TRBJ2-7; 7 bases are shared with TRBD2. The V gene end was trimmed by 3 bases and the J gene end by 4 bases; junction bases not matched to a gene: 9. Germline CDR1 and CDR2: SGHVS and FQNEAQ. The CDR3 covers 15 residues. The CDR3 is CASSFRGRDWYEQYF. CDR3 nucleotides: TGTGCCAGCAGCTTCCGGGGGAGGGACTGGTACGAGCAGTACTTC.

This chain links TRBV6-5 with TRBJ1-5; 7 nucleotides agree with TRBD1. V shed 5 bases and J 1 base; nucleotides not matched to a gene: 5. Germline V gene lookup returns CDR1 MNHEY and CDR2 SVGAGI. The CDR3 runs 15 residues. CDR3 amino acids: CASSRQGGSNQPQHF. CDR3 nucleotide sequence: TGTGCCAGCAGTCGACAGGGAGGAAGCAATCAGCCCCAGCATTTT.

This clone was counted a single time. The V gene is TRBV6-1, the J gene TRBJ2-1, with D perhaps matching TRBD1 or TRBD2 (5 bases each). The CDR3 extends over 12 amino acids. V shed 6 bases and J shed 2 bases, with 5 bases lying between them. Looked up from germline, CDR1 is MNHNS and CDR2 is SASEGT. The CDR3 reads CASRGAYNEQFF. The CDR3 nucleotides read TGTGCCAGCAGGGGGGCCTACAATGAGCAGTTCTTC.

CDR3 loop: CASKGVAGPTQQYF. The CDR3 bases are TGTGCCAGTAAGGGGGTAGCGGGCCCTACGCAGCAGTACTTC. This chain connects TRBV19 to TRBJ2-7; D is possibly TRBD2 (7 bases). The germline V gene has CDR1 LNHDA and CDR2 SQIVND (reference sequence). The CDR3 length is 14 residues. Trimming stripped 7 bases from V and 8 bases from J, with 21 bases between.

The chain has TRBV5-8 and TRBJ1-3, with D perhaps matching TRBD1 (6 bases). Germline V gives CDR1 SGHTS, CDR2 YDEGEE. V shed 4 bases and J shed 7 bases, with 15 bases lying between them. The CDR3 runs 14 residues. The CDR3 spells CASSRGHAGNTIYF. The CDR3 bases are TGTGCCAGCAGCCGGGGACATGCCGGCAACACCATATATTTT. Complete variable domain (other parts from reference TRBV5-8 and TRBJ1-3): EAGVTQSPTHLIKTRGQQATLRCSPISGHTSVYWYQQALGLGLQFLLWYDEGEERNRGNFPPRFSGRQFPNYSSELNVNALELEDSALYLCASSRGHAGNTIYFGEGSWLTVV.

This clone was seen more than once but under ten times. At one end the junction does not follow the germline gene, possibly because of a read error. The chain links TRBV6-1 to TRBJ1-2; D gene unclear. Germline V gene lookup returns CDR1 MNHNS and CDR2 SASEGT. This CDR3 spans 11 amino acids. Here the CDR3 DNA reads TGTGCCAGCAGTGAAGTCTACTTGCGGCTTTTC. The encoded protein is CASSEVYLRLF.

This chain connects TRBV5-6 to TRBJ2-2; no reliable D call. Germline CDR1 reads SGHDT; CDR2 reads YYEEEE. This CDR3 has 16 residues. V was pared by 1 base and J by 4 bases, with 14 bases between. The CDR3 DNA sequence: TGTGCCAGCAGCTTGAGACCCTGGTGGGGCACCGGGGAGCTGTTTTTT. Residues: CASSLRPWWGTGELFF.

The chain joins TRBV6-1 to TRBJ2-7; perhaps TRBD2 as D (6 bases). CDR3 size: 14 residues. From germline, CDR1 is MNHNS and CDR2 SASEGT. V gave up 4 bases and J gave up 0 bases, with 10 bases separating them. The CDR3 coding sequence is TGTGCCAGCAGTGTCGGGGGAGTCTCCTACGAGCAGTACTTC. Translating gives CASSVGGVSYEQYF.